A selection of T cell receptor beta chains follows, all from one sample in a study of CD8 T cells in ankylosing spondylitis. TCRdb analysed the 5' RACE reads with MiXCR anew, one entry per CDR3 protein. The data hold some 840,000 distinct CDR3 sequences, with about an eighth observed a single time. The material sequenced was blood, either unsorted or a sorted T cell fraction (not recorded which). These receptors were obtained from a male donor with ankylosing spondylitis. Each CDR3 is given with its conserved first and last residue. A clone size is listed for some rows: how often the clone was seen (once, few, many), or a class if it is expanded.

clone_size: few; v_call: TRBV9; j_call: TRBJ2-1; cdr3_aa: CASSAGTGIENEQFF
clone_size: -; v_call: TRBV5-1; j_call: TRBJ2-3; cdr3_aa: CASSLAFQGSTDTQYF
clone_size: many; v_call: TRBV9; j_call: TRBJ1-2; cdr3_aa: CASKGDGYTF
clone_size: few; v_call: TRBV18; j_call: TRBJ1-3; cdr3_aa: CASSPPGGTVSGNTIYF
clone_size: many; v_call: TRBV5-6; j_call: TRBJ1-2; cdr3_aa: CASSRLDDNYGYTF
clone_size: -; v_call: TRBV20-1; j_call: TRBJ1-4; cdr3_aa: CSARPGTTNEKLFF
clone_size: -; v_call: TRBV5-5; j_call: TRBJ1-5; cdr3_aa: CASSREGTFYQPQHF
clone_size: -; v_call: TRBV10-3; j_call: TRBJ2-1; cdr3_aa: CAISESGEPGGSEQFF
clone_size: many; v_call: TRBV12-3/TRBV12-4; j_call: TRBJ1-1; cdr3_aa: CASSLRVRYTEAFF
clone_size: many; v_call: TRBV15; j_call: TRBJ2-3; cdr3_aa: CATSLTSTDTQYF
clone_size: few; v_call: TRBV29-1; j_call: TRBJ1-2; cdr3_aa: CSVGRQGAGYTF
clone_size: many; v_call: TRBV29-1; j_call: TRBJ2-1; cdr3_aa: CSTTPGQMTYNEQFF
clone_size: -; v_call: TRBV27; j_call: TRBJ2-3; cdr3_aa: CASSPQGDQGVGTDTQYF
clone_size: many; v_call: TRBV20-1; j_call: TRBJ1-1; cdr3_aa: CSAGRTGPRPEAFF
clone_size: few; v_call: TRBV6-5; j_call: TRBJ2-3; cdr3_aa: CASSYGSGSGADTQYF
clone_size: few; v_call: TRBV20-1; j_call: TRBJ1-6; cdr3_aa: CSARARDGLNSPLHF
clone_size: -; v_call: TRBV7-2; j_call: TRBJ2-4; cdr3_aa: CASSTLLQGKNIQYF
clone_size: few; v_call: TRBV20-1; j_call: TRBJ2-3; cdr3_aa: CSAPGLAELAFWTDTQYF
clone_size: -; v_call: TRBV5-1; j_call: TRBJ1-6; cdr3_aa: CASSFTGGNSYNSPLHF
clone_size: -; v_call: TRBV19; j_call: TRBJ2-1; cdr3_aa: CASSNYDEQFF
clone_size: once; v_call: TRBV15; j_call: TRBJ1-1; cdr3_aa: CATSRLRDDKKAFF
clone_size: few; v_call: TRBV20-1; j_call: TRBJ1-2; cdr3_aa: CSASQGHYGYTF
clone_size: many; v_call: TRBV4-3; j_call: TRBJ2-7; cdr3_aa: CASSQAAGRFTEQYF
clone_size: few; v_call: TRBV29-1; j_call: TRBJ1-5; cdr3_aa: CSVLYHTGQPQHF
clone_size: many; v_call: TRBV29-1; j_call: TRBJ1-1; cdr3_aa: CSVRQGETTEAFF
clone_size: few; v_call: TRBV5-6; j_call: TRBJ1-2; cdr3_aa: CASSLGTEDYNYGYTF
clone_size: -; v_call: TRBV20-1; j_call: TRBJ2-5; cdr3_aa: CSAKPGVDGIWETQYF
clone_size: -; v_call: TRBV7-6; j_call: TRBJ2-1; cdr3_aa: CASSLRGALYNEQFF
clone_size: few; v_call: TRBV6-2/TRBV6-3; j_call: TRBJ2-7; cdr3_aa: CASRRTGYEQYF
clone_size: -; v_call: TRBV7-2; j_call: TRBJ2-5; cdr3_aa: CASSLGTAETQYF
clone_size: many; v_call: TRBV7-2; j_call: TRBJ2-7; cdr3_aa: CASSTRTGAYEQYF
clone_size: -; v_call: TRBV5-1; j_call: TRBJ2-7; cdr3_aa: CASSSLTPNYEQYF
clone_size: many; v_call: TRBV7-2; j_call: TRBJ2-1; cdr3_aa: CASSRTGFYNEQFF
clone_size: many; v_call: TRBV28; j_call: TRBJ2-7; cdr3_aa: CASSPYGGLSSLEQYF
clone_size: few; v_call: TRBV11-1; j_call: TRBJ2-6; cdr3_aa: CASSLVQFGANVLTF
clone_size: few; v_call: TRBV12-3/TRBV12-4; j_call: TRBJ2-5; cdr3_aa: CASRPTSGSVTQYF
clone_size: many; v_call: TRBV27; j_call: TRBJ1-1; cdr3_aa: CASSFRQTHTEAFF
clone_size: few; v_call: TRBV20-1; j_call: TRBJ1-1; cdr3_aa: CSASQGSPNTEAFF
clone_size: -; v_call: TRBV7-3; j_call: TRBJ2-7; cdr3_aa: CASSLGGLRPAGEQYF
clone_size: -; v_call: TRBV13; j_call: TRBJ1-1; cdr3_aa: CASSLVGAPSTEAFF
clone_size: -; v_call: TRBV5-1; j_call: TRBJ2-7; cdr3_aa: CASSLTMSGYEQYF
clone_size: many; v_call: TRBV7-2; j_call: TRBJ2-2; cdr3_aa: CASSLAWTSSNTGELFF